This TCR beta chain was sequenced in a study of OX40 agonist ivuxolimab in advanced cancers. The overall study: Cohort: around 79% men, mean age around 55, aged roughly 20 to 79.

Germline V gives CDR1 SGHNT, CDR2 YENEEA. V shed 2 bases, J shed 5 bases, and the junction held 5 bases outside the gene matches. The CDR3 runs to 16 residues. Clones were sequenced by immunoSEQ multiplex PCR, and TCRdb holds only the in-frame ones, with some missing. The sample has about 58,000 clones; 80% to 90% are singletons. Autoimmune disease history or systemic immunosuppression led to patients being barred. This sequence was found in an adult with an advanced solid tumor such as melanoma, head and neck, liver or kidney cancer. Sequencing was performed on CD4+ or CD8+ T cells sorted from blood, taken in a trial of the OX40 agonist ivuxolimab. The chain links TRBV11-3 to TRBJ2-3; 12 nucleotides agree with TRBD2. CDR3 nucleotides: TGTGCCAGCAGCTTACAAGGACTAGCGGGGATAGATACGCAGTATTTT. It specifies CASSLQGLAGIDTQYF.